The present T cell receptor (beta chain) was sequenced within a study of graft-versus-host responses after intestinal transplantation. General study findings and limits: When patients had graft-donor T cell macrochimerism, their allografts held high graft-versus-host to host-versus-graft clonal ratios.

Clones were sequenced by immunoSEQ multiplex PCR, and TCRdb holds only the in-frame ones, with some missing. The table shows about 21,000 clones, with approximately 79% occurring only once. J lost 8 bases, V lost 8 bases, and 11 bases had no gene match. The CDR3 has 14 residues. The germline V gene has CDR1 MNHEY and CDR2 SMNVEV (reference sequence). Intraepithelial lymphocytes and lamina propria lymphocytes were released through processing of graft tissue. Comments on this clone: Its matching antigen is unknown.

The sample was ileum tissue, taken approximately 3 weeks after intestinal transplant. This sequence was found in a human patient who received an intestinal transplant, so some T cells may come from the graft donor. V gene TRBV27 combines with J gene TRBJ2-1, with 8 bases matching TRBD2. The CDR3 here is CASRPGLVGDEQFF. CDR3 sequence (DNA): TGTGCCAGCCGTCCGGGACTAGTGGGGGATGAGCAGTTCTTC.